A single sample is the source of the 14 T cell receptor beta chains below, sequenced in a study of blood T cell repertoires in COVID-19. Using immunoSEQ multiplex PCR, the repertoire was profiled, and TCRdb retains in-frame clones only, with some absent. In the table there are 250,000 to 400,000 clones, roughly nine tenths of which are singletons. The sample was PBMCs or T cells enriched from blood (not recorded which). The origin of the receptors is a man between 60 and 75 years old who had recovered from COVID-19.

This clone was seen many times. V is TRBV7-9 and J is TRBJ2-5, with 10 nucleotides matching TRBD2. This CDR3 region has 15 residues. Germline CDR1 SEHNR, CDR2 FQNEAQ (reference sequence). The junction had 3 bases not matched to a gene; V was cut back by 4 bases and J by 1 base. The CDR3 sequence is CASSSIAGGQETQYF. DNA for the CDR3: TGTGCCAGCAGCTCCATAGCGGGAGGCCAAGAGACCCAGTACTTC.

The V call is TRBV6-5, the J call TRBJ2-7, with a possible D match to TRBD1 (5 bases). The V gene's germline CDR1 is MNHEY and CDR2 SVGAGI. Between the trimmed V and J ends, which lost 4 bases and 4 bases, there was a span of 17 bases. The CDR3 totals 15 residues. This CDR3 reads CASSSFQGRGYEQYF. For the CDR3, the DNA is TGTGCCAGCAGTTCCTTCCAGGGAAGGGGATACGAGCAGTACTTC.

This chain links TRBV30 with TRBJ2-3; weak D call: TRBD2 (5 bases). The CDR3 extends over 13 amino acids. Germline V gives CDR1 GTSNPN, CDR2 SVGIG (reference sequence). The V and J ends lost 3 bases and 8 bases respectively, with 15 bases between them. CDR3 nucleotide sequence: TGTGCCTGGAGCGCTAGCCTGGTAGCTACGCAGTATTTT. Translation: CAWSASLVATQYF.

V is TRBV4-1 and J is TRBJ2-7; D is perhaps TRBD1 (6 bases). In germline, CDR1 is MGHRA, CDR2 YSYEKL. The CDR3 spans 15 residues. The germline V and J ends were trimmed by 0 bases and 3 bases, with 12 bases remaining between them. The CDR3 is CASSQDGGGSYEQYF. The CDR3 coding sequence is TGCGCCAGCAGCCAAGATGGGGGCGGCAGCTACGAGCAGTACTTC.

This chain uses TRBV6-5 with TRBJ2-7; a possible D gene is TRBD2 (6 bases). The V gene lost 6 bases and the J gene lost 2 bases, with 11 bases spanning the gap. This CDR3 is built from 13 residues. From germline, CDR1 is MNHEY and CDR2 SVGAGI. The CDR3: CASSPGGTYEQYF. In DNA, the CDR3 is TGTGCCAGCAGCCCCGGAGGGACCTACGAGCAGTACTTC.

This CDR3 reads CASSRTSGGPRAELFF. In nucleotides, the CDR3 is TGTGCCAGCAGCCGGACTAGCGGGGGACCTCGAGCGGAGCTGTTTTTT. This chain uses TRBV7-3 with TRBJ2-2, with TRBD2 matching over 13 bases. Germline CDR1 reads SGHTA; CDR2 reads FQGTGA. Trimming removed 5 bases from V and 10 bases from J; junction bases left unmatched: 10. CDR3 length equals 16 residues.

The genes are TRBV4-1 and TRBJ1-6; tentatively, D is TRBD1 (6 bases). The V gene lost 1 base and the J gene lost 7 bases, with 11 bases spanning the gap. The germline gives CDR1 MGHRA, CDR2 YSYEKL. This CDR3 comprises 15 residues. Here the CDR3 reads CASSQVEGGNSPLHF. The CDR3 bases are TGCGCCAGCAGCCAAGTGGAAGGGGGAAATTCACCCCTCCACTTT.

As concerns this clone: In the same sample, other DNA sequences code for this CDR3. The chain employs TRBV3-1 (or the pseudogene TRBV3-2) and TRBJ2-7; no definite D call. This CDR3 has 12 amino acids. V was pared by 2 bases and J by 3 bases, with 5 bases between. Germline V CDR1 and CDR2: LGHDT, YNNKEL (reference sequence). CDR3 sequence (DNA): TGTGCCAGCAGCCAATCTAGCTACGAGCAGTACTTC. It yields the protein CASSQSSYEQYF.

The chain carries TRBV12-5 and TRBJ2-1; D remains unclear. This CDR3 is built from 12 residues. From germline, CDR1 is LGHNT and CDR2 FRNRAP. V was trimmed by 5 bases and J by 8 bases, leaving 10 bases between them. The CDR3 DNA reads TGTGCTAGTGGTATTAAATTAGATGAGCAGTTCTTC. This encodes CASGIKLDEQFF. Combining the CDR3 with reference TRBV12-5 and TRBJ2-1 gives the whole variable domain DARVTQTPRHKVTEMGQEVTMRCQPILGHNTVFWYRQTMMQGLELLAYFRNRAPLDDSGMPKDRFSAEMPDATLATLKIQPSEPRDSAVYFCASGIKLDEQFFGPGTRLTVL.

The rearrangement joins TRBV7-2 to TRBJ2-7, with a weak D call TRBD1 (6 bases). The CDR3 extends over 14 amino acids. Trimming pared 4 bases from V and 0 bases from J, leaving 10 bases between. Germline CDR1 and CDR2: SGHTA and FQGNSA. CDR3 residues: CASSWGTPSYEQYF. In DNA, the CDR3 is TGTGCCAGCAGCTGGGGGACACCCTCCTACGAGCAGTACTTC.

The chain has TRBV9 and TRBJ2-7; D is uncertain. The CDR3 is 14 amino acids. With 0 bases removed from V and 0 bases from J, the gap between germline ends came to 7 bases. The germline V gene encodes CDR1 SGDLS and CDR2 YYNGEE. The chain's CDR3 is CASSVDGGSYEQYF. The CDR3 nucleotides are TGTGCCAGCAGCGTAGACGGTGGCTCCTACGAGCAGTACTTC. The full variable domain, in which reference TRBV9 and TRBJ2-7 provide the parts outside the CDR3, is DSGVTQTPKHLITATGQRVTLRCSPRSGDLSVYWYQQSLDQGLQFLIQYYNGEERAKGNILERFSAQQFPDLHSELNLSSLELGDSALYFCASSVDGGSYEQYFGPGTRLTVT.

V is TRBV18 and J is TRBJ2-7; the match to TRBD2 covers 7 bases. The ends lost 1 base at V and 2 bases at J; junction bases unmatched: 8. The germline V gene encodes CDR1 KGHSH and CDR2 LQKENI. The CDR3 contains 16 residues. CDR3: CASSPLSAGDAYEQYF. The CDR3 DNA follows: TGTGCCAGCTCACCACTATCGGCGGGAGACGCCTACGAGCAGTACTTC.

The chain couples TRBV28 to TRBJ2-5, with D unclear. Germline lookup yields CDR1 MDHEN and CDR2 SYDVKM. The CDR3 covers 13 residues. V was cut by 5 bases and J by 3 bases, with 10 bases left in between. CDR3 sequence (DNA): TGTGCCAGCAGTCCACGGGTGAAAGAGACCCAGTACTTC. Translating it yields CASSPRVKETQYF. Supplemented by reference TRBV28 and TRBJ2-5, the full variable domain reads DVKVTQSSRYLVKRTGEKVFLECVQDMDHENMFWYRQDPGLGLRLIYFSYDVKMKEKGDIPEGYSVSREKKERFSLILESASTNQTSMYLCASSPRVKETQYFGPGTRLLVL.

This clone appeared a few times. The chain has TRBV6-5 and TRBJ1-3, with TRBD1 matching over 7 bases. Per the germline V gene, CDR1 is MNHEY and CDR2 is SVGAGI. The CDR3 extends over 14 amino acids. The V segment lost 6 bases and the J segment 1 base; nucleotides outside the gene matches: 3. The CDR3 DNA follows: TGTGCCAGCAGCAACAGGGGATCTGGAAACACCATATATTTT. It encodes CASSNRGSGNTIYF.